This paragraph reports one T cell receptor (beta chain). RNA transcripts yielded amplified TCR beta CDR3 regions. When the TCR CDR3 underwent first-round RT-PCR, the HTBI primer set was used. Each CDR3 protein gets one entry after TCRdb re-called the multiplex PCR reads with MiXCR. The sample includes nearly 750,000 distinct CDR3 sequences, just over 35% seen only once; the top ten take around 30%. The sample originates from a study of T cells in Graves' hyperthyroidism and ophthalmopathy. V shed 2 bases and J 0 bases; nucleotides not matched to a gene: 10. The V gene's germline CDR1 is SGHKS and CDR2 YYEKEE (reference sequence). CDR3 length: 17 residues.

This rearrangement joins TRBV5-5 to TRBJ1-1, with TRBD1 identical over 7 bases. Sequencing was performed on blood. The source is a woman aged 40 to 49 with Graves' hyperthyroidism. CDR3 nucleotides: TGTGCCAGCAGCTTTCGACAGGGAATTTTGGTGAACACTGAAGCTTTCTTT. The encoded protein is CASSFRQGILVNTEAFF. Full variable domain (rest looked up from reference TRBV5-5 and TRBJ1-1): DAGVTQSPTHLIKTRGQQVTLRCSPISGHKSVSWYQQVLGQGPQFIFQYYEKEERGRGNFPDRFSARQFPNYSSELNVNALLLGDSALYLCASSFRQGILVNTEAFFGQGTRLTVV.